Below, one T cell receptor (beta chain) is given with its context. Its target is unknown. This entry comes from a study of CD8 T cells in ankylosing spondylitis. Whole-study results and caveats: Disease-linked clones reportedly showed significant enrichment in matched ankylosing spondylitis synovial fluid.

This CDR3 is built from 16 residues. Germline V gene data show CDR1 as SGHAT and CDR2 as FQNNGV. The V and J ends lost 4 bases and 3 bases respectively, with 18 bases between them. A single record per CDR3 protein comes from TCRdb applying MiXCR to the 5' RACE reads. The sample holds roughly 130,000 distinct CDR3 sequences, around 13% seen once. The chain recombines TRBV11-2 with TRBJ1-2; the D gene is possibly TRBD1 (6 bases). The receptor was isolated from a female donor with ankylosing spondylitis or in good health (not recorded which). Sequenced sample: blood, either unsorted or a sorted T cell fraction (not recorded which). The CDR3 region is CASSSFRDIMDYGYTF. The CDR3 DNA reads as TGTGCCAGCAGCTCCTTCCGGGACATAATGGACTATGGCTACACCTTC.